This TCR beta chain derives from a study of T cell responses to AZD1222 COVID-19 vaccine. Study results and limitations: Reportedly, close to half of spike-specific TCRs are directed against unmutated variant regions. Breadth and depth of Spike-specific TCRs rose after two AZD1222 doses. Donors were mostly white British, more females; clonal diversity possibly underestimated. Baseline serostatus was positive in only six AZD1222 recipients.

Remarks on this clone: Its antigen is undetermined.

Here immunoSEQ multiplex PCR was the method, and the copy in TCRdb shows in-frame clones only, minus some. This sample has 100,000 to 150,000 clones, with about nine tenths found just once. CDR3 length equals 16 residues. With V trimmed by 3 bases and J by 4 bases, 4 bases remained unmatched. The germline CDR1 and CDR2 sequences are KGHSY and FQNENV. The sequence came from an adult in good health. This specimen consisted of peripheral blood, obtained on day 0 of MenACWY control vaccination. The rearrangement joins TRBV16 to TRBJ2-1; TRBD2 aligns across 12 bases. The CDR3 DNA reads TGTGCCAGCAGCCAGAGACTAGCGGGAGCATACAATGAGCAGTTCTTC. Amino acids: CASSQRLAGAYNEQFF.